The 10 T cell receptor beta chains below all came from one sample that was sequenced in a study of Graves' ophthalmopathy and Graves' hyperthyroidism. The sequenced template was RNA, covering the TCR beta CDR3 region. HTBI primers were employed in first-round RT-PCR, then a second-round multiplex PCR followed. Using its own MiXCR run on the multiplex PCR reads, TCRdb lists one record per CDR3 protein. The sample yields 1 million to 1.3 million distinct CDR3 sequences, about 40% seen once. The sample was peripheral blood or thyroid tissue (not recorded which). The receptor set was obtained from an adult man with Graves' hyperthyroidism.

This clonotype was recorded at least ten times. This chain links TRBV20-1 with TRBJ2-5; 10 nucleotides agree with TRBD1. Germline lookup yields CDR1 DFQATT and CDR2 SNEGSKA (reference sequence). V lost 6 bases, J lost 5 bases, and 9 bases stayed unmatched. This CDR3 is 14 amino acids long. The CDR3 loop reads CSAHSGTGVETQYF. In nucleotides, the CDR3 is TGCAGTGCGCATTCCGGGACAGGGGTGGAGACCCAGTACTTC.

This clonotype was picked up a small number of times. CDR3 loop: CASSGGAGTLETQYF. In DNA, the CDR3 is TGTGCCAGCAGTGGGGGAGCGGGAACTTTAGAGACCCAGTACTTC. This chain links TRBV6-5 with TRBJ2-5; TRBD2 matches at 7 bases. Per germline, CDR1 MNHEY and CDR2 SVGAGI. The CDR3 is 15 amino acids. V lost 5 bases and J lost 4; bases outside the gene matches: 10.

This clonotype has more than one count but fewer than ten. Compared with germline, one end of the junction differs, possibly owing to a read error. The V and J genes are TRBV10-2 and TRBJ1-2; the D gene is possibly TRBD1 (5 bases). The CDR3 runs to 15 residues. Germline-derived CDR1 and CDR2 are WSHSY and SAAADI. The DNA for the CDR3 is TGTGCCAGCAGTTACCCAGGGTCGAACTATGATGGCTACACCTTC. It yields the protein CASSYPGSNYDGYTF.

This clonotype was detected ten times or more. The CDR3 DNA is TGCGCCAGCAGCCAAGATCCTGCAGTACTCTATGGCTACACCTTC. This encodes CASSQDPAVLYGYTF. The genes are TRBV4-3 and TRBJ1-2; D is undetermined. The V gene lost 0 bases and the J gene lost 4 bases, with 12 bases spanning the gap. The CDR3 is 15 amino acids. The germline CDR1 and CDR2 sequences are LGHNA and YSLEER.

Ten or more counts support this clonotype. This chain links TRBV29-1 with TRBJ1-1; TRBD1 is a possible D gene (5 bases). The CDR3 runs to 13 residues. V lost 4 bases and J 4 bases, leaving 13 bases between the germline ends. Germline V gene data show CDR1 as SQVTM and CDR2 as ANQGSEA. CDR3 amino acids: CSVAQGRGTEAFF. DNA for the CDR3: TGCAGCGTTGCCCAGGGAAGGGGCACTGAAGCTTTCTTT.

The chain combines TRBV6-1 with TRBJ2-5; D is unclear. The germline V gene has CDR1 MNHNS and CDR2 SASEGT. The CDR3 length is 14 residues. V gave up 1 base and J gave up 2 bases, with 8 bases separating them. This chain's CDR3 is CASSEGLVQETQYF. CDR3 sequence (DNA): TGTGCCAGCAGTGAAGGCTTAGTTCAAGAGACCCAGTACTTC.

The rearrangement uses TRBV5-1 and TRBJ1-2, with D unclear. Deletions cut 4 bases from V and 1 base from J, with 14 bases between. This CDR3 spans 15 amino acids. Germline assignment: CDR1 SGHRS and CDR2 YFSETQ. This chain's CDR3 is CASSPAEGVNYGYTF. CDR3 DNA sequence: TGCGCCAGCAGCCCAGCCGAGGGAGTTAACTATGGCTACACCTTC.

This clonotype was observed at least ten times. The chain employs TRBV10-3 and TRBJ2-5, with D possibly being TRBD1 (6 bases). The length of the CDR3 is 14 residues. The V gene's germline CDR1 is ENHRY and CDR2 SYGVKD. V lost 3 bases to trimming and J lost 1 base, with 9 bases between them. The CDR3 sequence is CAISDSTGQETQYF. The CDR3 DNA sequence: TGTGCCATCAGTGATTCGACAGGCCAAGAGACCCAGTACTTC.

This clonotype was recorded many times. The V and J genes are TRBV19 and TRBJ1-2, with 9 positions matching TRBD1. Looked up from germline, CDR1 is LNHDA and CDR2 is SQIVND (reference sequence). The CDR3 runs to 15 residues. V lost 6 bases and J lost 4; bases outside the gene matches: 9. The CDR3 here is CASSHTGGGGYGYTF. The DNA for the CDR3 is TGTGCCAGTAGCCACACAGGGGGCGGCGGCTATGGCTACACCTTC.

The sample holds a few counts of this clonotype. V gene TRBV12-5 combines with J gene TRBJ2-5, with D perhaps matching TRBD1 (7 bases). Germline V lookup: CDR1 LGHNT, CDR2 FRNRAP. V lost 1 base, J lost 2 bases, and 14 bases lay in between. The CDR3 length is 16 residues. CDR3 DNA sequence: TGTGCTAGTGGTTTGGCGACAGGGACTCTACAAGAGACCCAGTACTTC. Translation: CASGLATGTLQETQYF. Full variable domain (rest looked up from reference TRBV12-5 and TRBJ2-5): DARVTQTPRHKVTEMGQEVTMRCQPILGHNTVFWYRQTMMQGLELLAYFRNRAPLDDSGMPKDRFSAEMPDATLATLKIQPSEPRDSAVYFCASGLATGTLQETQYFGPGTRLLVL.